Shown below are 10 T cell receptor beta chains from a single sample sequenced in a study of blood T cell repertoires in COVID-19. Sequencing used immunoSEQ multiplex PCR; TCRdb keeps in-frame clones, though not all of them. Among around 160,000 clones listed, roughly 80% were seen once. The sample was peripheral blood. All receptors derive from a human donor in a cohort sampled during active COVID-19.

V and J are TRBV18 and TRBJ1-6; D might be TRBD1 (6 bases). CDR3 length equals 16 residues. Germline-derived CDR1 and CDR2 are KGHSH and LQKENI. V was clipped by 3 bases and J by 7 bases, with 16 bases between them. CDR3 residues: CASSPGVFGQNSPLHF. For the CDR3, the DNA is TGTGCCAGCTCACCGGGTGTGTTCGGACAGAATTCACCCCTCCACTTT. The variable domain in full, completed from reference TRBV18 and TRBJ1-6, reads NAGVMQNPRHLVRRRGQEARLRCSPMKGHSHVYWYRQLPEEGLKFMVYLQKENIIDESGMPKERFSAEFPKEGPSILRIQQVVRGDSAAYFCASSPGVFGQNSPLHFGNGTRLTVT.

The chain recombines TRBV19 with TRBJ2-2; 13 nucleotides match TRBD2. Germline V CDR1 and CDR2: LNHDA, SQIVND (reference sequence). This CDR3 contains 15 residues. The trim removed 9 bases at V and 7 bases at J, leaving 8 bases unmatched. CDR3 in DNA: TGTGCCAGCCGCCGGACTAGCGGGGGAGGCGGGGAGCTGTTTTTT. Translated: CASRRTSGGGGELFF.

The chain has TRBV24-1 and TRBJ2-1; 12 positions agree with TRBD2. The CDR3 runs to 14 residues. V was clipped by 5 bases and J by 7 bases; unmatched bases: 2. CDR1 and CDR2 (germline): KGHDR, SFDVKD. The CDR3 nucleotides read TGTGCCACCAGTGCACTAGCGGGGGGAAATGAGCAGTTCTTC. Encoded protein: CATSALAGGNEQFF.

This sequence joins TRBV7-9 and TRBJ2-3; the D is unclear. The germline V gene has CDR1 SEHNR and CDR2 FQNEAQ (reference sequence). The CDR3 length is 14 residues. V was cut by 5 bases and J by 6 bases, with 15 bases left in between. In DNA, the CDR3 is TGTGCCAGCAGCCTCCTTTCGAATCGGGATACGCAGTATTTT. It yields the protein CASSLLSNRDTQYF.

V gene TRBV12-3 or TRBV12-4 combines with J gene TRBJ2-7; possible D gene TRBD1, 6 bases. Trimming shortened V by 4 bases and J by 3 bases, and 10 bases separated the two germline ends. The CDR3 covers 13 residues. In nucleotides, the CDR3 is TGTGCCAGCAGTTGGGGACAAAGCTACGAGCAGTACTTC. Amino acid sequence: CASSWGQSYEQYF.

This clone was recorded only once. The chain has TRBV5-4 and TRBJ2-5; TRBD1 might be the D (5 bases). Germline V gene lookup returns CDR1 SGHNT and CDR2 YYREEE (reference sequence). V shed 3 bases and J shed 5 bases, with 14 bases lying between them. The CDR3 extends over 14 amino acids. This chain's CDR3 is CASSSTRARETQYF. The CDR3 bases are TGTGCCAGCAGCTCCACCAGGGCTCGCGAGACCCAGTACTTC.

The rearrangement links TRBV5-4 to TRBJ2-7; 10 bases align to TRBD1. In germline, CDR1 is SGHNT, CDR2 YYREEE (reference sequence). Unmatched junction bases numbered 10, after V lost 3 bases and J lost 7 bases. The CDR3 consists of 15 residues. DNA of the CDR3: TGTGCCAGCAGCTATGACAGGGGGCGCTTGAGGGAGCAGTACTTC. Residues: CASSYDRGRLREQYF. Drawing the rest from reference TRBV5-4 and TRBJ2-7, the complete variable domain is ETGVTQSPTHLIKTRGQQVTLRCSSQSGHNTVSWYQQALGQGPQFIFQYYREEENGRGNFPPRFSGLQFPNYSSELNVNALELDDSALYLCASSYDRGRLREQYFGPGTRLTVT.

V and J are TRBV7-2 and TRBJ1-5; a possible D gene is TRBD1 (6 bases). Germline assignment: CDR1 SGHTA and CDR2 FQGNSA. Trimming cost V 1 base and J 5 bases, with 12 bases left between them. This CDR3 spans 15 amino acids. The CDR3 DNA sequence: TGTGCCAGCAGCTTAGGGGGGGGCGGGGATCAGCCCCAGCATTTT. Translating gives CASSLGGGGDQPQHF.

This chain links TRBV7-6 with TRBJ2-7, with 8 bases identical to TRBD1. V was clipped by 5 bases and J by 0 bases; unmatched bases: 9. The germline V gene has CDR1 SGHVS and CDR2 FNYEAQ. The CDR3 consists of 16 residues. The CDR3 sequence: CASSPGQGSSSYEQYF. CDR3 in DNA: TGTGCCAGCAGCCCCGGACAGGGTTCAAGCTCCTACGAGCAGTACTTC.

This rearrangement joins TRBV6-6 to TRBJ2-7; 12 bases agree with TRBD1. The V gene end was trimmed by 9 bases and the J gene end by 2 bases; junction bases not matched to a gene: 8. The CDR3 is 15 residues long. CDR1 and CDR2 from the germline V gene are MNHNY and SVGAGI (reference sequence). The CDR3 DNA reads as TGTGCCAGTACCCCGGGACAGGGGGCGACCTACGAGCAGTACTTC. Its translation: CASTPGQGATYEQYF.